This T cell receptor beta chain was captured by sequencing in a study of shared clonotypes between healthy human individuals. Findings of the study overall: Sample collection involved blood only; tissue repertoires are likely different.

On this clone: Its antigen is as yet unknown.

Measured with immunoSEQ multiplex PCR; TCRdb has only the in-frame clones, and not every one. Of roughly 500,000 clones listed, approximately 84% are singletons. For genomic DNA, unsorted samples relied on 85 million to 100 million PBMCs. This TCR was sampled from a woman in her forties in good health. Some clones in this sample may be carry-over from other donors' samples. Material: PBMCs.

The CDR3 nucleotides are TGTGCCACCAGCAGAGAGACAGTGAACCGTTTCTACGAGCAGTACTTC. Translating it yields CATSRETVNRFYEQYF. The chain uses TRBV15 and TRBJ2-7, with D perhaps TRBD1 (5 bases). The germline V and J ends were trimmed by 0 bases and 3 bases, with 15 bases remaining between them. CDR3 length equals 16 residues. CDR1 and CDR2 (germline): LNHNV, YYDKDF (reference sequence).